What follows describes a single T cell receptor (beta chain). This specimen belongs to a study of T cell changes during pregnancy in multiple sclerosis. Method: immunoSEQ multiplex PCR; TCRdb's copy keeps in-frame clones and lacks some. Among 60,000 to 65,000 clones listed, over 80% were seen once. Germline V lookup: CDR1 MDHEN, CDR2 SYDVKM. The CDR3 totals 15 residues. The junction had 10 bases not matched to a gene; V was cut back by 6 bases and J by 4 bases. The sample consisted of peripheral blood, taken in the first trimester of pregnancy. The sequence derives from a female donor with multiple sclerosis, enrolled in a pregnancy study. This chain connects TRBV28 to TRBJ2-7; 9 nucleotides line up with TRBD2. In DNA, the CDR3 is TGTGCCAGCAGCCCAGAGCGGGAGGTCGGGTACGAGCAGTACTTC. It translates to CASSPEREVGYEQYF.